Following are 28 T cell receptor beta chains from one sample sequenced in a study of cytomegalovirus exposure and HLA in healthy donors (TCRdb year 2017). Library creation used the immunoSEQ multiplex PCR assay. For the multiplex PCR, a mixture combining 60 forward primers for TCR Vbeta segments and 13 reverse primers for TCR Jbeta segments was used. TCRdb retrieved this table from immuneACCESS and kept in-frame rearrangements only. Not all clones are present; in checked studies, unresolved V genes account for under half, and no reason is known for the remainder. Present in this sample are around 130,000 clones, around 72% of which were seen just once. Approximately 1.7% of the sample goes to the ten largest clones. Material for sequencing was PBMCs. The receptors stem from a woman in her forties in good health and CMV-seronegative.

This clone has just a few counts. V and J are TRBV25-1 and TRBJ1-4; D perhaps matches TRBD1 (5 bases). Trimming stripped 5 bases from V and 5 bases from J, with 12 bases between. Germline lookup yields CDR1 MGHDK and CDR2 SYGVNS. The CDR3 is 14 residues long. The CDR3 reads CASSRTLVNEKLFF. For the CDR3, the DNA is TGTGCCAGCAGTCGGACACTGGTAAATGAAAAACTGTTTTTT.

The gene calls are TRBV6-1 and TRBJ1-2; the match to TRBD1 covers 9 bases. V was pared by 6 bases and J by 7 bases, with 9 bases of the junction left unmatched. Germline V lookup: CDR1 MNHNS, CDR2 SASEGT. The CDR3 loop spans 14 amino acids. This CDR3 reads CASSHLDRGSGYTF. In nucleotides, the CDR3 is TGTGCCAGCAGCCATCTGGACAGGGGCTCTGGCTACACCTTC.

The gene calls are TRBV30 and TRBJ1-6, with TRBD1 as a possible D gene (6 bases). The V end lost 1 base, the J end lost 7 bases, and 17 bases lay between the germline ends. CDR3 length: 16 amino acids. The germline gives CDR1 GTSNPN, CDR2 SVGIG (reference sequence). The CDR3, as DNA: TGTGCCTGGAGTGCCGGGACATCCGAAGGCAATTCACCCCTCCACTTT. It codes for CAWSAGTSEGNSPLHF.

The chain has TRBV28 and TRBJ2-1; D call uncertain. Germline CDR1 reads MDHEN; CDR2 reads SYDVKM. Between the trimmed V and J ends, which lost 2 bases and 8 bases, there was a span of 7 bases. The CDR3 is 12 amino acids. The CDR3 coding sequence is TGTGCCAGCAGTTTAATAGCCTATGAGCAGTTCTTC. It specifies CASSLIAYEQFF.

This chain connects TRBV6-6 to TRBJ1-5; tentative D call: TRBD1 (5 bases). The CDR3 has 13 amino acids. The germline gives CDR1 MNHNY, CDR2 SVGAGI (reference sequence). Trimming stripped 10 bases from V and 3 bases from J, with 13 bases between. The CDR3 bases are TGTGCCATCCAAGACAGTTACAATCAGCCCCAGCATTTT. Protein sequence: CAIQDSYNQPQHF.

The J gene is TRBJ1-2, the V gene TRBV18; 11 bases line up with TRBD1. The CDR3 is made up of 13 amino acids. V shed 6 bases and J 6 bases; nucleotides not matched to a gene: 3. In germline, CDR1 is KGHSH, CDR2 LQKENI. The CDR3 is CASSPDRGHGYTF. In DNA, the CDR3 is TGTGCCAGCTCCCCGGACAGGGGGCATGGCTACACCTTC.

This clone was observed a handful of times. This chain uses TRBV14 with TRBJ2-2; 10 bases align to TRBD1. Germline loops: CDR1 SGHDN, CDR2 FVKESK. Trimming removed 4 bases from V and 2 bases from J; junction bases left unmatched: 7. CDR3 length equals 17 residues. The CDR3: CASSRRQGAINTGELFF. The CDR3 nucleotides read TGTGCCAGCAGCCGACGACAGGGGGCAATCAACACCGGGGAGCTGTTTTTT.

CDR3 loop: CASSRQGARPEAFF. The CDR3 DNA follows: TGTGCCAGCAGCCGACAGGGGGCGAGGCCTGAAGCTTTCTTT. This chain uses TRBV6-6 with TRBJ1-1, with 10 positions matching TRBD1. CDR3 length equals 14 residues. The V gene's germline CDR1 is MNHNY and CDR2 SVGAGI (reference sequence). J gave up 6 bases and V 6 bases, and 7 bases lay outside the gene matches.

This rearrangement joins TRBV7-2 to TRBJ2-1; TRBD2 matches at 14 bases. The CDR3 runs 15 residues. Losses at the gene ends were 5 bases for V and 12 bases for J; bases not matched to a gene: 9. Germline assignment: CDR1 SGHTA and CDR2 FQGNSA. CDR3 loop: CASSPRLAGGGGQFF. CDR3 sequence (DNA): TGTGCCAGCAGCCCTCGACTAGCGGGGGGGGGCGGGCAGTTCTTC.

The V call is TRBV27, the J call TRBJ2-5, with TRBD1 matching over 9 bases. The germline CDR1 and CDR2 sequences are MNHEY and SMNVEV (reference sequence). Unmatched junction bases numbered 7, after V lost 10 bases and J lost 4 bases. The CDR3 runs 13 residues. The CDR3 protein is CATMGQGVETQYF. Written as DNA, the CDR3 is TGTGCCACGATGGGACAGGGCGTAGAGACCCAGTACTTC.

This clone has only a few counts. The V and J genes are TRBV11-2 and TRBJ2-5; perhaps TRBD2 as D (5 bases). The CDR3 is 14 residues long. V lost 2 bases and J lost 9, with 16 bases in between. From germline, CDR1 is SGHAT and CDR2 FQNNGV. DNA of the CDR3: TGTGCCAGCAGCTTATATGGCCTTTCGGAGGCCCAGTACTTC. Protein sequence: CASSLYGLSEAQYF.

Only one count was recorded for this clone. The V gene is TRBV2, the J gene TRBJ1-2, with D perhaps matching TRBD1 (6 bases). This CDR3 spans 15 amino acids. V gave up 3 bases and J gave up 8 bases, with 19 bases separating them. Germline-derived CDR1 and CDR2 are SNHLY and FYNNEI. CDR3 sequence (DNA): TGTGCCAGCAGTGATATTGCGCGGGGGGCCGGGGGCTACACCTTC. As protein: CASSDIARGAGGYTF.

V and J are TRBV6-1 and TRBJ1-5; 7 nucleotides match TRBD1. Germline assignment: CDR1 MNHNS and CDR2 SASEGT. The CDR3 has 14 residues. V dropped 5 bases and J dropped 3; count of bases not matched to a gene: 4. CDR3 in amino acids: CASSRDRINQPQHF. The CDR3 bases are TGTGCCAGCAGTAGGGACAGAATCAATCAGCCCCAGCATTTT.

In regard to this clone: A junction boundary mismatches the germline segment, possibly from a read error. The J gene is TRBJ2-5, the V gene TRBV29-1, with 10 bases aligning to TRBD2. CDR3 length: 15 residues. Germline V CDR1 and CDR2: SQVTM, ANQGSEA. The CDR3 nucleotides are TGCAGCGTAGAAGCGGGGGGGCGTCGTTTAGAGACCCAGTACTTC. It encodes CSVEAGGRRLETQYF.

Points on this clone: At one boundary the junction diverges from the germline segment, which might be a read error. The chain combines TRBV10-1 with TRBJ2-7, with 7 nucleotides matching TRBD1. There are 16 residues in the CDR3. Looked up from germline, CDR1 is WNHNN and CDR2 is SYGVQD (reference sequence). In DNA form, the CDR3 reads TGCGCCAACAGTGAGTCGAGACAGGGCGACGTCTACGAGCAGTACTTC. This translates into CANSESRQGDVYEQYF.

This clone showed up just a few times. This chain joins TRBV19 and TRBJ1-1, with TRBD1 matching 7 bases. The CDR3 has 15 amino acids. Germline loops: CDR1 LNHDA, CDR2 SQIVND (reference sequence). V gave up 6 bases and J gave up 3 bases; unmatched junction bases: 10. CDR3 protein: CASSARQGGDTEAFF. In DNA form, the CDR3 reads TGTGCCAGTAGCGCCCGACAGGGAGGTGACACTGAAGCTTTCTTT.

The DNA for the CDR3 is TGTGCCAGCAGCCCGACTAGCGGGAGTATCGCGGCCGGGGAGCTGTTTTTT. Translating gives CASSPTSGSIAAGELFF. The chain carries TRBV28 and TRBJ2-2; 12 positions agree with TRBD2. The CDR3 length is 17 residues. Trimming cost V 6 bases and J 6 bases; bases outside gene matches: 11. CDR1 MDHEN and CDR2 SYDVKM come from the germline V gene.

The CDR3 bases are TGTGCCACCAATGGGGACAGGACTGCAACTAATGAAAAACTGTTTTTT. This gives the protein CATNGDRTATNEKLFF. The chain couples TRBV15 to TRBJ1-4; 8 bases line up with TRBD1. The CDR3 loop spans 16 amino acids. The junction had 7 bases not matched to a gene; V was cut back by 7 bases and J by 0 bases. Germline V gene lookup returns CDR1 LNHNV and CDR2 YYDKDF (reference sequence).

The J gene is TRBJ2-3, the V gene TRBV6-1; D might be TRBD2 (5 bases). The CDR3 has 12 amino acids. V was shortened by 7 bases and J by 0 bases, with 5 bases between the two germline ends. Germline loops: CDR1 MNHNS, CDR2 SASEGT. The CDR3 bases are TGTGCCAGCACGGGGAGCACAGATACGCAGTATTTT. Translation gives CASTGSTDTQYF.

The chain's CDR3 is CASSLQGGNTIYF. CDR3 nucleotides: TGTGCCAGCAGCTTACAGGGCGGAAACACCATATATTTT. The V call is TRBV11-1, the J call TRBJ1-3, with D possibly matching TRBD1 (5 bases). The germline V gene has CDR1 SGHAT and CDR2 FQDESV (reference sequence). V lost 2 bases to trimming and J lost 4 bases, with 6 bases between them. The CDR3 extends over 13 amino acids.

V usage is TRBV5-1 and J usage is TRBJ1-3; TRBD1 agrees at 7 bases. With V trimmed by 2 bases and J by 8 bases, 7 bases remained unmatched. The CDR3 consists of 14 residues. Per germline, CDR1 SGHRS and CDR2 YFSETQ. The CDR3 bases are TGCGCCAGCAGCTTAACAGGGGAGGAGCACACCATATATTTT. Translating it yields CASSLTGEEHTIYF.

This clone was detected only a few times. The chain couples TRBV19 to TRBJ2-1, with TRBD2 matching over 7 bases. Germline CDR1 and CDR2: LNHDA and SQIVND (reference sequence). The CDR3 length is 17 residues. J was trimmed by 12 bases and V by 4 bases; bases with no gene match: 21. This chain's CDR3 is CASSNQVSGIQMSPQFF. The DNA for the CDR3 is TGTGCCAGTAGTAACCAGGTCAGCGGGATCCAAATGAGTCCGCAGTTCTTC.

The chain employs TRBV5-1 and TRBJ2-3; 8 bases map to TRBD1. The CDR3 extends over 16 amino acids. Trimming cost V 2 bases and J 7 bases; bases outside gene matches: 12. Germline V CDR1 and CDR2: SGHRS, YFSETQ. The chain's CDR3 is CASSFLRDRTKNTQYF. CDR3 nucleotides: TGCGCCAGCAGCTTTCTCCGGGACAGGACGAAAAATACGCAGTATTTT.

The V call is TRBV19, the J call TRBJ2-7, with TRBD2 matching 11 bases. V lost 3 bases, J lost 5 bases, and 3 bases stayed unmatched. Germline V gives CDR1 LNHDA, CDR2 SQIVND (reference sequence). The CDR3 extends over 14 amino acids. CDR3 in DNA: TGTGCCAGTAGTATCCTAGCGGGAGGCCACGAGCAGTACTTC. Residues: CASSILAGGHEQYF.

This chain connects TRBV2 to TRBJ2-5; 9 bases are shared with TRBD2. Germline CDR1 and CDR2: SNHLY and FYNNEI. This CDR3 spans 15 amino acids. Germline trimming cut 6 bases from V and 2 bases from J; bases unmatched to any gene: 7. CDR3 nucleotides: TGTGCCAGCAGCGGGCTAGCGGGACCACAAGAGACCCAGTACTTC. Residues: CASSGLAGPQETQYF.

With respect to this clone: One end of the junction is discordant with germline, which a read error may explain. As DNA, the CDR3 is TGTTCCAGCAGCTTAGGATCTAACGAGCAGTACTTC. Translated: CSSSLGSNEQYF. The chain couples TRBV7-9 to TRBJ2-7; D unclear. This CDR3 comprises 12 residues. CDR1 is SEHNR, CDR2 FQNEAQ, per germline (reference sequence).

CDR3 DNA: TGTGCCAGCAGCCCTGGACTGCTCCGGGAGACCCAGTACTTC. Protein: CASSPGLLRETQYF. This chain connects TRBV7-2 to TRBJ2-5; D perhaps matches TRBD2 (5 bases). Looked up from germline, CDR1 is SGHTA and CDR2 is FQGNSA. Trimming stripped 5 bases from V and 5 bases from J, with 15 bases between. The CDR3 has 14 amino acids.

The chain links TRBV9 to TRBJ2-1; 10 positions match TRBD2. Unmatched junction bases numbered 4, after V lost 4 bases and J lost 3 bases. The CDR3 sequence is 15 residues long. The germline V gene encodes CDR1 SGDLS and CDR2 YYNGEE. This chain's CDR3 is CASSLIAGGYNEQFF. CDR3 DNA: TGTGCCAGCAGCCTTATAGCGGGGGGCTACAATGAGCAGTTCTTC.